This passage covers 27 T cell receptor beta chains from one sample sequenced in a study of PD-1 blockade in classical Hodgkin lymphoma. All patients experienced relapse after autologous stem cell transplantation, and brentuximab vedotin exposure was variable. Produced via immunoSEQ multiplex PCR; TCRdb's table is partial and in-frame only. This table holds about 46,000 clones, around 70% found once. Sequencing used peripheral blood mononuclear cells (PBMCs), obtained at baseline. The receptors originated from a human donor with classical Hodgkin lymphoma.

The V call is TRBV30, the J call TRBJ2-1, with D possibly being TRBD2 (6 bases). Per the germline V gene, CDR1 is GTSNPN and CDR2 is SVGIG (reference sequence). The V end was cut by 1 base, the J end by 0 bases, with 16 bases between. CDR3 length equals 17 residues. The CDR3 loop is CAWSDPYRGSSYNEQFF. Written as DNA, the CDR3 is TGTGCCTGGAGTGACCCTTATCGGGGGAGCTCCTACAATGAGCAGTTCTTC.

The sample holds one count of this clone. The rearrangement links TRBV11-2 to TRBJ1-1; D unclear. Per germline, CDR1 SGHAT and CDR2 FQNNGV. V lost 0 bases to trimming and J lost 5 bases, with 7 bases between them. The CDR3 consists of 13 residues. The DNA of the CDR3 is TGTGCCAGCAGCTTAGATCTCGGAACTGAAGCTTTCTTT. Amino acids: CASSLDLGTEAFF.

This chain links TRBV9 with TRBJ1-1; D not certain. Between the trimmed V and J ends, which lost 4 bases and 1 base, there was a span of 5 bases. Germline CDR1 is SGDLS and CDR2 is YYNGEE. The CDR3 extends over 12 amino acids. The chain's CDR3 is CASSPGNTEAFF. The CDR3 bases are TGTGCCAGCAGCCCAGGGAACACTGAAGCTTTCTTT.

The DNA of the CDR3 is TGTGCCAGCAGTTCATGGCCCACAGGGGTGGCAGATACGCAGTATTTT. It encodes CASSSWPTGVADTQYF. V usage is TRBV28 and J usage is TRBJ2-3; 7 nucleotides align to TRBD1. The CDR3 runs 16 residues. Trimming at V came to 4 bases and at J to 4 bases, leaving 11 bases not matched to a gene. From germline, CDR1 is MDHEN and CDR2 SYDVKM.

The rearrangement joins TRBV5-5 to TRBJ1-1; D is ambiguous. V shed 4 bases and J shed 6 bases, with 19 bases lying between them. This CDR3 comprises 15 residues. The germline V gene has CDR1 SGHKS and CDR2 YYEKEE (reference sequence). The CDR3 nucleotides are TGTGCCAGCAGCCGAGTTGAGGCTGGACTGGCTGAAGCTTTCTTT. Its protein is CASSRVEAGLAEAFF.

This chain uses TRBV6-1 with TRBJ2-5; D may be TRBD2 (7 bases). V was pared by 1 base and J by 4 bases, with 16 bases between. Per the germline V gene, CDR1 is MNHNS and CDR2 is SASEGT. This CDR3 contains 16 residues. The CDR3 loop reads CASSEGRGGAGETQYF. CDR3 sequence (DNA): TGTGCCAGCAGTGAAGGTCGTGGGGGGGCCGGAGAGACCCAGTACTTC.

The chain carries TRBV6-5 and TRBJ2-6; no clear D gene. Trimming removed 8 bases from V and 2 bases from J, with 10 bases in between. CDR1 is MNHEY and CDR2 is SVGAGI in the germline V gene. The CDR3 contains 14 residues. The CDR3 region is CASGPSAGANVLTF. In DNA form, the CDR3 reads TGTGCCAGCGGCCCGTCAGCTGGGGCCAACGTCCTGACTTTC.

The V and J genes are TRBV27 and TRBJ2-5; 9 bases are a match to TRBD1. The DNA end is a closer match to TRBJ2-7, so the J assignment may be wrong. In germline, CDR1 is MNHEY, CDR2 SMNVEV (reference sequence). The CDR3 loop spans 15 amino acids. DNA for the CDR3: TGTGCCAGCAACTCATGGGGACAGGGCAAAGGCGAGCAGTACTTC. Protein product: CASNSWGQGKGEQYF.

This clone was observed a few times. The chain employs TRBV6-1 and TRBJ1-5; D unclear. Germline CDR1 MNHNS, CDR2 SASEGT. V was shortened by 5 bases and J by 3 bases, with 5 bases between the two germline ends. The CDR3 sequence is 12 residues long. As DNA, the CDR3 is TGTGCCAGCAGTTTCTACAATCAGCCCCAGCATTTT. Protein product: CASSFYNQPQHF.

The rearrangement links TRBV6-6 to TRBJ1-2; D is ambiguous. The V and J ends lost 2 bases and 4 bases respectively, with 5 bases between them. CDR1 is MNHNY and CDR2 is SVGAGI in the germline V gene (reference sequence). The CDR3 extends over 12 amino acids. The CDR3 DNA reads TGTGCCAGCAGTTACCTAACCTATGGCTACACCTTC. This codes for CASSYLTYGYTF.

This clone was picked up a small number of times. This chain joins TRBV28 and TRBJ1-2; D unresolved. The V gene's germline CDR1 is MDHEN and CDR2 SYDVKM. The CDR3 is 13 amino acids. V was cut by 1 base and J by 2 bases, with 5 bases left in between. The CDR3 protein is CASSLYQNYGYTF. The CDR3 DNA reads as TGTGCCAGCAGTTTATACCAGAACTATGGCTACACCTTC.

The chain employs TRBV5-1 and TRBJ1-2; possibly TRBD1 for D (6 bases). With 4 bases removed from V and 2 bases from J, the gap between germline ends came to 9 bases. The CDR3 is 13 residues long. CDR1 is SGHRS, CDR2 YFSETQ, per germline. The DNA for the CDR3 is TGCGCCAGCAGCCGGGACACCAACTATGGCTACACCTTC. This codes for CASSRDTNYGYTF.

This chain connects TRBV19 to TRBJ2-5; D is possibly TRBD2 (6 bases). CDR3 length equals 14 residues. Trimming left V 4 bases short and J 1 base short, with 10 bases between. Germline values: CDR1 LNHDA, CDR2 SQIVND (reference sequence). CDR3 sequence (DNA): TGTGCCAGTAGTAGGGGGGAACCCCAAGAGACCCAGTACTTC. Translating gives CASSRGEPQETQYF.

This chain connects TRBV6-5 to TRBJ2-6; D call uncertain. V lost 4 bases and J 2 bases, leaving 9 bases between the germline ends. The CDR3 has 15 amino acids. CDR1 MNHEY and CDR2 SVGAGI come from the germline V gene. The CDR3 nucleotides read TGTGCCAGCAGTTCCAGGCCCCCTGGGGCCAACGTCCTGACTTTC. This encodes CASSSRPPGANVLTF.

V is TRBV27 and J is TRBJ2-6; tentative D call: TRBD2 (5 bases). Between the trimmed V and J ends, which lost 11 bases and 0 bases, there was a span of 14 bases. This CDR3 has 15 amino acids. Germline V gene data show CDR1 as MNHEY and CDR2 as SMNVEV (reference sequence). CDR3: CASGNGVSGANVLTF. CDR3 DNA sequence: TGTGCCTCCGGGAATGGGGTCTCTGGGGCCAACGTCCTGACTTTC. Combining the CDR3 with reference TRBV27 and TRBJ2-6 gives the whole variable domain EAQVTQNPRYLITVTGKKLTVTCSQNMNHEYMSWYRQDPGLGLRQIYYSMNVEVTDKGDVPEGYKVSRKEKRNFPLILESPSPNQTSLYFCASGNGVSGANVLTFGAGSRLTVL.

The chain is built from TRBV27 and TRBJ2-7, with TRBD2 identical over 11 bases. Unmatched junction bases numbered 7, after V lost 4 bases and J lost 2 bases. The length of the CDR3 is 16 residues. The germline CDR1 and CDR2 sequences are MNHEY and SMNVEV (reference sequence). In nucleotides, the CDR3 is TGTGCCAGCAGTTATCTTGGTAGCGGGAGGGCCTACGAGCAGTACTTC. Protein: CASSYLGSGRAYEQYF.

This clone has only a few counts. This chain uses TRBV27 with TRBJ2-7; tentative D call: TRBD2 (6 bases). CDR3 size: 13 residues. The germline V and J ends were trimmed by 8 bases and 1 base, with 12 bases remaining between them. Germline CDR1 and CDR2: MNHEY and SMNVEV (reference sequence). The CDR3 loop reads CASGGTDSYEQYF. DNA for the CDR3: TGTGCCAGCGGGGGGACGGATTCCTACGAGCAGTACTTC.

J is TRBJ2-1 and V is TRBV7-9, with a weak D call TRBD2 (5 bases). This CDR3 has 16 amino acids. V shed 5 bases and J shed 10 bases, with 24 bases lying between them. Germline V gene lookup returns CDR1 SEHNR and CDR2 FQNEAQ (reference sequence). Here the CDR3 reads CASSKTGILPIGEQFF. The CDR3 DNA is TGTGCCAGCAGCAAAACCGGGATTCTACCAATCGGGGAGCAGTTCTTC.

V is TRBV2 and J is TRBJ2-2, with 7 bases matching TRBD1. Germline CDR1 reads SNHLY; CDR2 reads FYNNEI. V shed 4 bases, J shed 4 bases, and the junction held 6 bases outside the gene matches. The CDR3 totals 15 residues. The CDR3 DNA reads TGTGCCAGCAGTGTCGAGGGGGCCAGCACCGGGGAGCTGTTTTTT. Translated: CASSVEGASTGELFF. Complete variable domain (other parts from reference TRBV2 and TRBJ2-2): EPEVTQTPSHQVTQMGQEVILRCVPISNHLYFYWYRQILGQKVEFLVSFYNNEISEKSEIFDDQFSVERPDGSNFTLKIRSTKLEDSAMYFCASSVEGASTGELFFGEGSRLTVL.

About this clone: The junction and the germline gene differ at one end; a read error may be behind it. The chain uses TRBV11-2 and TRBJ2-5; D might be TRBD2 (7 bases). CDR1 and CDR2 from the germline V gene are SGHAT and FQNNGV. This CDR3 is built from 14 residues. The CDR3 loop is CASTLLATGETQYF. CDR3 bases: TGTGCCAGCACCTTACTAGCGACAGGAGAGACCCAGTACTTC. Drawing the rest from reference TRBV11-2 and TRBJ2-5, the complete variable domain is EAGVAQSPRYKIIEKRQSVAFWCNPISGHATLYWYQQILGQGPKLLIQFQNNGVVDDSQLPKDRFSAERLKGVDSTLKIQPAKLEDSAVYLCASTLLATGETQYFGPGTRLLVL.

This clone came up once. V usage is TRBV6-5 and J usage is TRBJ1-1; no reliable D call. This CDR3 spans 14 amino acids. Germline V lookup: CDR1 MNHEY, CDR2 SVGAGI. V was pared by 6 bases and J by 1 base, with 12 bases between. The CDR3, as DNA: TGTGCCAGCAGCCTCAGACTAACGAACACTGAAGCTTTCTTT. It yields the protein CASSLRLTNTEAFF.

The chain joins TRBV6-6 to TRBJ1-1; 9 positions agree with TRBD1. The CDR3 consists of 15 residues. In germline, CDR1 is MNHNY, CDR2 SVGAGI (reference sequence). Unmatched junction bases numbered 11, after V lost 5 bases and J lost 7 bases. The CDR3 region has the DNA TGTGCCAGCAGTCCCTCGGGACAGGGTGTCAGTGAAGCTTTCTTT. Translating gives CASSPSGQGVSEAFF.

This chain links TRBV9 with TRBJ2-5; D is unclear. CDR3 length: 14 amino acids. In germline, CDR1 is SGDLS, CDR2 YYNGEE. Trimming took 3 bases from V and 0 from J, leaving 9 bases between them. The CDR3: CASSETIHQETQYF. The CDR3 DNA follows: TGTGCCAGCAGCGAGACGATACACCAAGAGACCCAGTACTTC. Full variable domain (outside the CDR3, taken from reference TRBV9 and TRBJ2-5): DSGVTQTPKHLITATGQRVTLRCSPRSGDLSVYWYQQSLDQGLQFLIQYYNGEERAKGNILERFSAQQFPDLHSELNLSSLELGDSALYFCASSETIHQETQYFGPGTRLLVL.

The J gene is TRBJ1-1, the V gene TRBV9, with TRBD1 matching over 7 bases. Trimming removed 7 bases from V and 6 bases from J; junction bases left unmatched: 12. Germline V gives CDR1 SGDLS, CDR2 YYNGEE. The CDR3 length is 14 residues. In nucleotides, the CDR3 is TGTGCCAGCTCCTACACAGGGGTTAGCGCTGAAGCTTTCTTT. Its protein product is CASSYTGVSAEAFF.

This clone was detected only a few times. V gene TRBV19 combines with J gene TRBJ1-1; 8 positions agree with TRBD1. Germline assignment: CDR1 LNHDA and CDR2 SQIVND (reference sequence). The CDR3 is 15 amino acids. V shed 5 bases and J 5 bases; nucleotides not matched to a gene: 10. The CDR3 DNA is TGTGCCAGTAGTCCCCAAGGACAGGGAGGGACTGAAGCTTTCTTT. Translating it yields CASSPQGQGGTEAFF.

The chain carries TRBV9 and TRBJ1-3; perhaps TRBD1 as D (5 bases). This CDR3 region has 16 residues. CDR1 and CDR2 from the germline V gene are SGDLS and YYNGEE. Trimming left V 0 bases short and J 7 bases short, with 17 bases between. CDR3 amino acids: CASSVGVGEDFNTIYF. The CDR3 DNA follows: TGTGCCAGCAGCGTAGGAGTGGGGGAAGATTTTAACACCATATATTTT. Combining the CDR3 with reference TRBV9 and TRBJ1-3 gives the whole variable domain DSGVTQTPKHLITATGQRVTLRCSPRSGDLSVYWYQQSLDQGLQFLIQYYNGEERAKGNILERFSAQQFPDLHSELNLSSLELGDSALYFCASSVGVGEDFNTIYFGEGSWLTVV.

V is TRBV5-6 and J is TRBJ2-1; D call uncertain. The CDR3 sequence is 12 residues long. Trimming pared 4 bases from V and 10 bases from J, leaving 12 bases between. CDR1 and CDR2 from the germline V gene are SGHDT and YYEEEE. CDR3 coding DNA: TGTGCCAGCAGCCTCACGCTGGGGGAGCAGTTCTTC. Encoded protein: CASSLTLGEQFF.